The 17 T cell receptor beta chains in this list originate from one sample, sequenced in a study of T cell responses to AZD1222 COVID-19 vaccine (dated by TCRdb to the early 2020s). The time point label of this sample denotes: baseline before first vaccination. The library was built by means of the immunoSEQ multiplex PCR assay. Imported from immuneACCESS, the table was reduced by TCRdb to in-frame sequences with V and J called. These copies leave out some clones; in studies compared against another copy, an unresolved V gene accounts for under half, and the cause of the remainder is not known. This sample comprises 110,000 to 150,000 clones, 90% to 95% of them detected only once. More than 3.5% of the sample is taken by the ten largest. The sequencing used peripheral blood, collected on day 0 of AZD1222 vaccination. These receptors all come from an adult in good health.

The CDR3 region has the DNA TGTGCCAGCAGCAAAGATAGGGCTGGGGCGGGAGGGTGGTTGGAGACCCAGTACTTC. This sequence encodes CASSKDRAGAGGWLETQYF. V usage is TRBV21-1 and J usage is TRBJ2-5; TRBD2 is taken as the D call from the table, unchecked against the DNA. TRBV21-1 is a pseudogene segment. The CDR3 runs 19 residues.

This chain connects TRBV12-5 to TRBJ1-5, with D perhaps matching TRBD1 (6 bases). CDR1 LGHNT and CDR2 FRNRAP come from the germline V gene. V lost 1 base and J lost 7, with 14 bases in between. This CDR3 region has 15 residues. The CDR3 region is CASGLAGRGGQPQHF. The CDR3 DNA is TGTGCTAGTGGTTTGGCTGGCAGGGGAGGCCAGCCCCAGCATTTT.

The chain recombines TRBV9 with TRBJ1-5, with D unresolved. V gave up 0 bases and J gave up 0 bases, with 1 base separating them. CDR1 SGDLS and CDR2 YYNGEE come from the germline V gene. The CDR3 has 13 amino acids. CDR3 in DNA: TGTGCCAGCAGCGTAGGTAGCAATCAGCCCCAGCATTTT. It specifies CASSVGSNQPQHF.

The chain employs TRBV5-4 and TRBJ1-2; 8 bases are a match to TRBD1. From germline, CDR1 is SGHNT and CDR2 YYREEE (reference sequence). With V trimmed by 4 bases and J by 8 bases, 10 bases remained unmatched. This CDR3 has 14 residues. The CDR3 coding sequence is TGTGCCAGCAGCCCACGGACAGGGTGGGGAGGCTACACCTTC. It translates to CASSPRTGWGGYTF.

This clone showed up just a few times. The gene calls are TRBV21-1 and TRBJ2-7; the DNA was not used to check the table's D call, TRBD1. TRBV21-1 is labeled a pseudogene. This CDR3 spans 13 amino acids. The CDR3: CASSTPDRGQEYF. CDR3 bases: TGTGCCAGCAGCACCCCGGACAGGGGGCAGGAGTACTTC.

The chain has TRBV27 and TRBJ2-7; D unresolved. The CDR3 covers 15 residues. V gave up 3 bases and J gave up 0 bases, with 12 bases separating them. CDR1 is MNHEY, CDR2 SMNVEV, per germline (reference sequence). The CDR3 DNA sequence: TGTGCCAGCAGTTTCTCCCTTTGGGGCTCCTACGAGCAGTACTTC. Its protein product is CASSFSLWGSYEQYF.

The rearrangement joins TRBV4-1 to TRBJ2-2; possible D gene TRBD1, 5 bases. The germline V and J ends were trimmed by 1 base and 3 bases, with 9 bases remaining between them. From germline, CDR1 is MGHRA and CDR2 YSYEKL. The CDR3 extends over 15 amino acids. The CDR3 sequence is CASSQVTGYTGELFF. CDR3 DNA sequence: TGCGCCAGCAGCCAAGTAACAGGTTACACCGGGGAGCTGTTTTTT.

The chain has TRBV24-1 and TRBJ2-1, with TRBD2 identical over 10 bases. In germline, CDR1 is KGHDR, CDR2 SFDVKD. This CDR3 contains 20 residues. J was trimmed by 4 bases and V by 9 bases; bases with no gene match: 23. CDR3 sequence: CATGFHPGRAGGIGYNEQFF. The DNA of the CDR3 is TGTGCCACCGGCTTTCACCCGGGGCGAGCGGGAGGGATCGGGTACAATGAGCAGTTCTTC.

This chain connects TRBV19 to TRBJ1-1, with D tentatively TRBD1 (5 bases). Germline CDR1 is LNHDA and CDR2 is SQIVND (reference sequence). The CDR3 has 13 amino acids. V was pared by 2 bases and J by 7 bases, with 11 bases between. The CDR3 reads CASSIFGGSEAFF. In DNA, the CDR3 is TGTGCCAGTAGTATATTCGGGGGGAGTGAAGCTTTCTTT. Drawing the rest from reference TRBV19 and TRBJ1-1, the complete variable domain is DGGITQSPKYLFRKEGQNVTLSCEQNLNHDAMYWYRQDPGQGLRLIYYSQIVNDFQKGDIAEGYSVSREKKESFPLTVTSAQKNPTAFYLCASSIFGGSEAFFGQGTRLTVV.

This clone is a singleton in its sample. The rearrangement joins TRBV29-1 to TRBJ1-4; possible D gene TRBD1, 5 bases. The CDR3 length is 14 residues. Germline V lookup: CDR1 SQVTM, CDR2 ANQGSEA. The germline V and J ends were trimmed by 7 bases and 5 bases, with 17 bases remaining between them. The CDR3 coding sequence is TGCAGCGCAGGAATGGACGGGGGGAATGAAAAACTGTTTTTT. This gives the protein CSAGMDGGNEKLFF.

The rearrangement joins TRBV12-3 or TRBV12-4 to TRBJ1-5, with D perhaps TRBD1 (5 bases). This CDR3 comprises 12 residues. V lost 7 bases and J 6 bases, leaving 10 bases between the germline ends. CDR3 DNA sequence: TGTGCCAGCATAGGGGATGGTCAGCCCCAGCATTTT. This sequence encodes CASIGDGQPQHF.

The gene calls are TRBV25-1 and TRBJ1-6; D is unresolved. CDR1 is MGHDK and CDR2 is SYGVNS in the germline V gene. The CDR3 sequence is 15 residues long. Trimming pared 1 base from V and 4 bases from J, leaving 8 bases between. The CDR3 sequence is CASSESRGYNSPLHF. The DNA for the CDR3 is TGTGCCAGCAGTGAATCTCGGGGATATAATTCACCCCTCCACTTT.

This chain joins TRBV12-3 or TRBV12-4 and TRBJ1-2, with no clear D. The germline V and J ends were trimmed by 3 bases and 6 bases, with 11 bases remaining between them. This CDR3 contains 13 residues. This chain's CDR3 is CASSFQNLNGYTF. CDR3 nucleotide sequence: TGTGCCAGCAGTTTTCAAAACCTCAATGGCTACACCTTC.

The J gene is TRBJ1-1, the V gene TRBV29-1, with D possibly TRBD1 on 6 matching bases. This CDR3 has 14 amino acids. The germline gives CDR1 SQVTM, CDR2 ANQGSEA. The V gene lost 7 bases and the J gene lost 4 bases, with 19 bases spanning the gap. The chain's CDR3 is CSAKLKQGPTEAFF. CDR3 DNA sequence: TGCAGCGCAAAACTTAAACAGGGCCCCACTGAAGCTTTCTTT.

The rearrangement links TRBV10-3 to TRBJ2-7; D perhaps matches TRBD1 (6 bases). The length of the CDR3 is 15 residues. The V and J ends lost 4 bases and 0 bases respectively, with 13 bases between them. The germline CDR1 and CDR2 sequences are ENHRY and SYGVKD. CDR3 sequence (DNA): TGTGCCATCAGTGCTGGGACGGACAGCTCCTACGAGCAGTACTTC. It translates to CAISAGTDSSYEQYF.

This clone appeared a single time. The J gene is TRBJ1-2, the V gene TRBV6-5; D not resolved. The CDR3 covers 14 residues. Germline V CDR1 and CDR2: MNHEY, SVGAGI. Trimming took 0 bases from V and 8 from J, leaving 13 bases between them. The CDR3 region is CASSYSRALGGYTF. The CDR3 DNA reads TGTGCCAGCAGTTACTCGAGGGCCTTAGGAGGCTACACCTTC.

CDR3 residues: CASSPVQGASSGNTIYF. CDR3 bases: TGTGCCAGCTCACCTGTGCAGGGGGCGAGCTCTGGAAACACCATATATTTT. This chain uses TRBV18 with TRBJ1-3, with 8 bases that match TRBD1. The V gene's germline CDR1 is KGHSH and CDR2 LQKENI. CDR3 length: 17 amino acids. The V gene end was trimmed by 3 bases and the J gene end by 0 bases; junction bases not matched to a gene: 7.